The 27 T cell receptor beta chains reported below all come from one sample, sequenced in a study of shared clonotypes between healthy human individuals. Clones were sequenced by immunoSEQ multiplex PCR, and TCRdb holds only the in-frame ones, with some missing. The sample contains 2 million to 3 million clones, 80% to 95% of which appear only once. The sequenced sample was naive CD4+ T cells from PBMCs. The subset denotes: CD45RA+ positively selected. All receptors come from a young man in good health. Some clones in this sample may be carry-over from other donors' samples.

V usage is TRBV19 and J usage is TRBJ2-3, with a tentative D call TRBD1 (6 bases). V was shortened by 7 bases and J by 1 base, with 18 bases between the two germline ends. Germline V gene data show CDR1 as LNHDA and CDR2 as SQIVND (reference sequence). CDR3 length: 16 residues. The CDR3 loop reads CASNEQGLLRTDTQYF. The CDR3 coding sequence is TGTGCCAGTAACGAACAGGGCTTACTACGCACAGATACGCAGTATTTT.

The gene calls are TRBV14 and TRBJ2-3; 9 positions agree with TRBD2. V lost 5 bases to trimming and J lost 2 bases; unmatched junction nucleotides: 5. The CDR3 contains 15 residues. Germline CDR1 reads SGHDN; CDR2 reads FVKESK. The CDR3, as DNA: TGTGCCAGCAGCGCTAGCGGGACCCACACAGATACGCAGTATTTT. It is translated as CASSASGTHTDTQYF.

The chain recombines TRBV11-2 with TRBJ2-1; unclear D gene. With 1 base removed from V and 10 bases from J, the gap between germline ends came to 11 bases. Germline CDR1 is SGHAT and CDR2 is FQNNGV. The CDR3 length is 13 residues. The CDR3 reads CASSLAFPTEQFF. The CDR3 DNA reads TGTGCCAGCAGCTTAGCCTTCCCGACAGAGCAGTTCTTC.

V and J are TRBV5-1 and TRBJ2-1; no clear D gene. From germline, CDR1 is SGHRS and CDR2 YFSETQ. This CDR3 is built from 14 residues. Deletions cut 3 bases from V and 7 bases from J, with 14 bases between. CDR3 sequence: CASSSGAGTNEQFF. The CDR3 bases are TGCGCCAGCAGCTCCGGTGCAGGAACTAATGAGCAGTTCTTC.

The chain is built from TRBV5-1 and TRBJ2-7; no clear D. V shed 2 bases and J shed 3 bases, with 15 bases lying between them. Germline CDR1 and CDR2: SGHRS and YFSETQ. The CDR3 has 15 residues. In DNA form, the CDR3 reads TGCGCCAGCAGCTTAGATCAGGCGAGTTTCTACGAGCAGTACTTC. Amino acid sequence: CASSLDQASFYEQYF.

The chain carries TRBV28 and TRBJ1-5, with a weak D call TRBD1 (6 bases). CDR1 MDHEN and CDR2 SYDVKM come from the germline V gene. V lost 7 bases, J lost 7 bases, and 23 bases lay in between. This CDR3 is 16 amino acids long. The CDR3 DNA is TGTGCCAGCACCTCATTTGACCGGAGGGGGAGACAGCCCCAGCATTTT. It codes for CASTSFDRRGRQPQHF.

The V call is TRBV14, the J call TRBJ2-1; D gene ambiguous. V dropped 1 base and J dropped 7 bases, with 11 bases sitting between them. This CDR3 region has 14 residues. The germline V gene encodes CDR1 SGHDN and CDR2 FVKESK. The CDR3, as DNA: TGTGCCAGCAGCCAAGCTTCCATAGATAATGAGCAGTTCTTC. This sequence encodes CASSQASIDNEQFF. The variable domain in full, completed from reference TRBV14 and TRBJ2-1, reads EAGVTQFPSHSVIEKGQTVTLRCDPISGHDNLYWYRRVMGKEIKFLLHFVKESKQDESGMPNNRFLAERTGGTYSTLKVQPAELEDSGVYFCASSQASIDNEQFFGPGTRLTVL.

The genes are TRBV18 and TRBJ2-3, with 7 bases identical to TRBD2. Germline V gives CDR1 KGHSH, CDR2 LQKENI. This CDR3 has 15 residues. V was pared by 3 bases and J by 5 bases, with 8 bases of the junction left unmatched. DNA for the CDR3: TGTGCCAGCTCACCGGTGGCGGGAGTTGGAGATACGCAGTATTTT. It encodes CASSPVAGVGDTQYF.

The chain combines TRBV7-9 with TRBJ2-7; TRBD2 might be the D (6 bases). The CDR3 is made up of 14 amino acids. Germline CDR1 reads SEHNR; CDR2 reads FQNEAQ (reference sequence). V lost 3 bases and J 3 bases, leaving 12 bases between the germline ends. CDR3 nucleotide sequence: TGTGCCAGCAGCTTTAGCGGCGACCTCTACGAGCAGTACTTC. This sequence encodes CASSFSGDLYEQYF.

The chain has TRBV28 and TRBJ1-1; no definite D call. Germline V gene sequence: CDR1 MDHEN, CDR2 SYDVKM. The V gene lost 2 bases and the J gene lost 1 base, with 5 bases spanning the gap. The CDR3 runs 13 residues. The CDR3 sequence is CASSLVENTEAFF. CDR3 coding DNA: TGTGCCAGCAGTTTAGTGGAGAACACTGAAGCTTTCTTT. Supplemented by reference TRBV28 and TRBJ1-1, the full variable domain reads DVKVTQSSRYLVKRTGEKVFLECVQDMDHENMFWYRQDPGLGLRLIYFSYDVKMKEKGDIPEGYSVSREKKERFSLILESASTNQTSMYLCASSLVENTEAFFGQGTRLTVV.

This chain links TRBV7-6 with TRBJ2-1; 7 bases match TRBD2. The CDR3 totals 18 residues. After removal of 1 base from V and 6 bases from J, the junction contained 15 bases not matched to a gene. Per the germline V gene, CDR1 is SGHVS and CDR2 is FNYEAQ. CDR3 coding DNA: TGTGCCAGCAGCTTAGATATTCTTGTCGGCGGGAGTGGCAATGAGCAGTTCTTC. This sequence encodes CASSLDILVGGSGNEQFF.

The sample holds one count of this clone. The CDR3 spells CASSLEGIDGYTF. CDR3 DNA: TGTGCCAGCAGCTTGGAGGGGATCGATGGCTACACCTTC. V is TRBV5-6 and J is TRBJ1-2; TRBD1 is a possible D gene (5 bases). CDR1 is SGHDT, CDR2 YYEEEE, per germline. Deletions cut 0 bases from V and 6 bases from J, with 9 bases between. The CDR3 is 13 residues long.

This sequence joins TRBV7-2 and TRBJ1-4; 7 bases align to TRBD1. The CDR3 length is 15 residues. CDR1 and CDR2 from the germline V gene are SGHTA and FQGNSA. The junction had 8 bases not matched to a gene; V was cut back by 4 bases and J by 6 bases. In nucleotides, the CDR3 is TGTGCCAGCAGCTCTCGACAGGGATTAGATGAAAAACTGTTTTTT. It encodes CASSSRQGLDEKLFF.

On this clone: The same CDR3 arises from other DNA sequences in this sample as well. This chain connects TRBV5-1 to TRBJ2-1, with a possible D match to TRBD1 (5 bases). Germline loops: CDR1 SGHRS, CDR2 YFSETQ. V was cut by 2 bases and J by 6 bases, with 9 bases left in between. CDR3 length equals 13 residues. This CDR3 reads CASSLGQGNEQFF. The DNA of the CDR3 is TGCGCCAGCAGCTTAGGGCAGGGCAATGAGCAGTTCTTC.

This chain uses TRBV11-1 with TRBJ2-1; D is possibly TRBD2 (5 bases). V lost 4 bases, J lost 10 bases, and 8 bases lay in between. The CDR3 has 11 residues. CDR1 SGHAT and CDR2 FQDESV come from the germline V gene (reference sequence). The DNA for the CDR3 is TGTGCCAGCAGCTCCCAGCGGGAGCAGTTCTTC. It codes for CASSSQREQFF.

A note on this clone: The sample holds other DNA sequences that translate to the same CDR3. The CDR3 here is CASSTGGGNQPQHF. Here the CDR3 DNA reads TGCGCCAGCAGCACCGGCGGAGGAAATCAGCCCCAGCATTTT. The chain links TRBV5-1 to TRBJ1-5; D is unclear. The CDR3 is 14 amino acids. The V and J ends lost 4 bases and 4 bases respectively, with 12 bases between them. Germline CDR1 is SGHRS and CDR2 is YFSETQ.

The rearrangement links TRBV5-4 to TRBJ1-1, with TRBD1 as a possible D gene (6 bases). V was shortened by 4 bases and J by 1 base, with 20 bases between the two germline ends. The CDR3 runs 17 residues. Germline CDR1 reads SGHNT; CDR2 reads YYREEE (reference sequence). The CDR3 region has the DNA TGTGCCAGCAGCATCAAAAAGGGGGGAGCGGGGAACACTGAAGCTTTCTTT. This encodes CASSIKKGGAGNTEAFF.

In this sample, this clone turned up once. This CDR3 is CASSVLTASNQPQHF. In nucleotides, the CDR3 is TGTGCCAGCAGTGTCCTAACTGCTAGCAATCAGCCCCAGCATTTT. The rearrangement joins TRBV2 to TRBJ1-5; the D is unclear. Germline CDR1 and CDR2: SNHLY and FYNNEI. V was trimmed by 4 bases and J by 0 bases, leaving 10 bases between them. This CDR3 region has 15 residues. Based on the CDR3 plus reference TRBV2 and TRBJ1-5, the full variable domain is EPEVTQTPSHQVTQMGQEVILRCVPISNHLYFYWYRQILGQKVEFLVSFYNNEISEKSEIFDDQFSVERPDGSNFTLKIRSTKLEDSAMYFCASSVLTASNQPQHFGDGTRLSIL.

Comments on this clone: Other nucleotide sequences in the sample specify the same CDR3. The gene calls are TRBV10-3 and TRBJ2-1, with D uncertain. Trimming stripped 3 bases from V and 6 bases from J, with 6 bases between. This CDR3 is 12 amino acids long. CDR1 and CDR2 from the germline V gene are ENHRY and SYGVKD. CDR3 residues: CAISEVGNEQFF. The CDR3 coding sequence is TGTGCCATCAGTGAAGTAGGCAATGAGCAGTTCTTC.

The chain recombines TRBV7-8 with TRBJ2-2, with 7 nucleotides matching TRBD1. This CDR3 has 16 residues. The trim removed 4 bases at V and 5 bases at J, leaving 10 bases unmatched. CDR1 is SGHVS, CDR2 FQNEAQ, per germline. The CDR3 DNA is TGTGCCAGCAGCTCCGACAGGGTTGGGTATACCGGGGAGCTGTTTTTT. It is translated as CASSSDRVGYTGELFF.

CDR3 DNA sequence: TGTGCCAGCAGCTCGGGGTATCCACTAGCGGGAGTACCCTACAATGAGCAGTTCTTC. This sequence encodes CASSSGYPLAGVPYNEQFF. The rearrangement joins TRBV9 to TRBJ2-1; 11 positions match TRBD2. This CDR3 is 19 amino acids long. V trimming: 4 bases; J trimming: 2 bases; junction bases outside the gene matches: 14. Germline assignment: CDR1 SGDLS and CDR2 YYNGEE.

The chain recombines TRBV28 with TRBJ2-3; unclear D gene. This CDR3 contains 12 residues. CDR1 MDHEN and CDR2 SYDVKM come from the germline V gene. Trimming stripped 5 bases from V and 8 bases from J, with 11 bases between. The CDR3 region has the DNA TGTGCCAGCAGTCTCGGTTCCGGTACGCAGTATTTT. It translates to CASSLGSGTQYF.

This rearrangement joins TRBV25-1 to TRBJ1-2, with unresolved D. The V and J ends lost 4 bases and 4 bases respectively, with 13 bases between them. Germline CDR1 is MGHDK and CDR2 is SYGVNS. This CDR3 region has 14 residues. CDR3 residues: CASSAPGGSYGYTF. In nucleotides, the CDR3 is TGTGCCAGCAGTGCCCCGGGCGGTAGCTATGGCTACACCTTC.

The chain has TRBV19 and TRBJ1-2; 8 bases fit TRBD1. The germline V gene has CDR1 LNHDA and CDR2 SQIVND (reference sequence). The V segment lost 5 bases and the J segment 5 bases; nucleotides outside the gene matches: 10. The CDR3 is 15 residues long. CDR3 coding DNA: TGTGCCAGTAGTCCCGGACAGGGACTGGGATATGGCTACACCTTC. Protein: CASSPGQGLGYGYTF.

As concerns this clone: Other DNA sequences of this sample code for an identical CDR3. This chain joins TRBV6-5 and TRBJ1-1; D not certain. There are 13 residues in the CDR3. Germline CDR1 reads MNHEY; CDR2 reads SVGAGI. Trimming removed 2 bases from V and 3 bases from J, with 7 bases in between. CDR3 region: CASSYRGYTEAFF. The CDR3 DNA sequence: TGTGCCAGCAGTTACCGGGGTTACACTGAAGCTTTCTTT.

V is TRBV18 and J is TRBJ2-5; D is possibly TRBD1 (5 bases). The length of the CDR3 is 14 residues. V lost 2 bases and J 4 bases, leaving 11 bases between the germline ends. The germline V gene has CDR1 KGHSH and CDR2 LQKENI. Here the CDR3 DNA reads TGTGCCAGCTCACCAGGGGCGGTCGGAGAGACCCAGTACTTC. Translated, it gives CASSPGAVGETQYF. The full variable domain, with the rest looked up from reference TRBV18 and TRBJ2-5, is NAGVMQNPRHLVRRRGQEARLRCSPMKGHSHVYWYRQLPEEGLKFMVYLQKENIIDESGMPKERFSAEFPKEGPSILRIQQVVRGDSAAYFCASSPGAVGETQYFGPGTRLLVL.

This chain links TRBV5-1 with TRBJ1-4, with D perhaps TRBD1 (5 bases). Trimming pared 4 bases from V and 5 bases from J, leaving 18 bases between. Germline V CDR1 and CDR2: SGHRS, YFSETQ. The CDR3 extends over 16 amino acids. CDR3 residues: CASSPQVAGTNEKLFF. Written as DNA, the CDR3 is TGCGCCAGCAGCCCCCAGGTAGCCGGGACCAATGAAAAACTGTTTTTT. The full variable domain, its missing parts supplied by reference TRBV5-1 and TRBJ1-4, is KAGVTQTPRYLIKTRGQQVTLSCSPISGHRSVSWYQQTPGQGLQFLFEYFSETQRNKGNFPGRFSGRQFSNSRSEMNVSTLELGDSALYLCASSPQVAGTNEKLFFGSGTQLSVL.